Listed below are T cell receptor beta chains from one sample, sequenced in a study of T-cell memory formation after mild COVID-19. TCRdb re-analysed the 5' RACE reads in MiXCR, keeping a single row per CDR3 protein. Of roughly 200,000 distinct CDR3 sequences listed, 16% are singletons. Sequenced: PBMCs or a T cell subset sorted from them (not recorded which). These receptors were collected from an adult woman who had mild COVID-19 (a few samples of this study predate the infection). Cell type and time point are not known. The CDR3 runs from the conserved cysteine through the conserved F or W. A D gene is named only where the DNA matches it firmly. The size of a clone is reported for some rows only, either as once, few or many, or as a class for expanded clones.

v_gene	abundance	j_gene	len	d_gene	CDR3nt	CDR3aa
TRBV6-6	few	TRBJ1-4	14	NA	TGTGCCAGCAGGAAAGGTGGGGGTAATGAAAAACTGTTTTTT	CASRKGGGNEKLFF
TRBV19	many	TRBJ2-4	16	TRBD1	TGTGCCAGTAGTCCCCGGACAGGGCTAGCCAAAAACATTCAGTACTTC	CASSPRTGLAKNIQYF
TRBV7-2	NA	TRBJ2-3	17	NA	TGTGCCAGCAGCTTAGCCCCGGGAAGGGGGAGGATTGATACGCAGTATTTT	CASSLAPGRGRIDTQYF
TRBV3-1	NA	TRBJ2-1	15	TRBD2	TGTGCCAGCAGCGGGACTAGCGGGCGACGGGGTGAGCAGTTCTTC	CASSGTSGRRGEQFF
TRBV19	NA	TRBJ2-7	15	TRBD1	TGTGCCAGTAGTACGAGGGACAGTTACCTCTACGAGCAGTACTTC	CASSTRDSYLYEQYF
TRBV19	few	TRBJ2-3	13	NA	TGTGCCAGTAGTATAAGGGGCGTGATTACGCAGTATTTT	CASSIRGVITQYF
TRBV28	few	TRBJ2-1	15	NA	TGTGCCAGCAGTTTCGGAGACAGGTCATACAATGAGCAGTTCTTC	CASSFGDRSYNEQFF
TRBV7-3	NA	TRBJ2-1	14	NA	TGTGCCAGCAGCTTACATGAGGGGATCGATGAGCAGTTCTTC	CASSLHEGIDEQFF
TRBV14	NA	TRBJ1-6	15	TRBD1	TGTGCCAGCAGCCGGGCGGTCAGGGGGAATTCACCCCTCCACTTT	CASSRAVRGNSPLHF
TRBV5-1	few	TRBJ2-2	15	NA	TGCGCCAGCAGCTGGGTTGACAGTTACACCGGGGAGCTGTTTTTT	CASSWVDSYTGELFF
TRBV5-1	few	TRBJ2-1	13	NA	TGCGCCAGCAGCTTGTTTAGGAACAATGAGCAGTTCTTC	CASSLFRNNEQFF
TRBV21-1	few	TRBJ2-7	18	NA	TGTGCCAGCAGCAAAGCGGACCCGGGACAGGGGCGCAGTATCGAGCAGTACTTC	CASSKADPGQGRSIEQYF
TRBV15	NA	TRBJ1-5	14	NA	TGTGCCACCAGCAGAGAATGGAGCAATCAGCCCCAGCATTTT	CATSREWSNQPQHF
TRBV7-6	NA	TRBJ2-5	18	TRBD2	TGTGCCAGCAGCTCCGAAGTATCGACTAGCGGGTATACAGAGACCCAGTACTTC	CASSSEVSTSGYTETQYF
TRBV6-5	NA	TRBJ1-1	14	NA	TGTGCCAGCAGTCGGGGACACAGTAACACTGAAGCTTTCTTT	CASSRGHSNTEAFF
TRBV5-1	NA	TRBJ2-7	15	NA	TGCGCCAGCAGCTTAGACAGCCTAATCTCCTACGAGCAGTACTTC	CASSLDSLISYEQYF
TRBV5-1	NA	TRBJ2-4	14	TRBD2	TGCGCCAGCAGCTTCGCGGGGGGTGTTGGCGAACAGTACTTC	CASSFAGGVGEQYF
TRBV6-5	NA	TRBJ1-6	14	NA	TGTGCCAGCAGTTTCAGGGGAAGGAATTCACCCCTCCACTTT	CASSFRGRNSPLHF
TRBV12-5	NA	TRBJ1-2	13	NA	TGTGCTAGTGGATCGGGGGTAAACTATGGCTACACCTTC	CASGSGVNYGYTF
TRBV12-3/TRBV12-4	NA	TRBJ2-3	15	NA	TGTGCCAGCAGTTCGCAGGGATGGCGCACAGATACGCAGTATTTT	CASSSQGWRTDTQYF
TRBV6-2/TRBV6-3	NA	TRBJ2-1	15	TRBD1	TGTGCCAGCAGTACTGCCGGGACAGGGGGCAATGAGCAGTTCTTC	CASSTAGTGGNEQFF
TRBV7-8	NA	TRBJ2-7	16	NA	TGTGCCAGCAGCTTAGTAGCAGTAGCAGCGGTTTACGAGCAGTACTTC	CASSLVAVAAVYEQYF
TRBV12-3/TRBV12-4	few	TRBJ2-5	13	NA	TGTGCCAGCAGTTCGGACAGCCAAGAGACCCAGTACTTC	CASSSDSQETQYF
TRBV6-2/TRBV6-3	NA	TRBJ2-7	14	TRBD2	TGTGCCAGCATCACTAGCGGGAGCTCCTACGAGCAGTACTTC	CASITSGSSYEQYF
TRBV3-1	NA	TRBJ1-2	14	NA	TGTGCCAGCAGCCAAGTCGGGGGCGCGGTTGGCTACACCTTC	CASSQVGGAVGYTF
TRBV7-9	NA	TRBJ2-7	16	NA	TGTGCCAGCAGCTTAGGTTTTCCGGACGGATACTACGAGCAGTACTTC	CASSLGFPDGYYEQYF
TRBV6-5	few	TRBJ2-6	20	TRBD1	TGTGCCAGCAGTTACTCCTACCGGGACAGGGGACTATCCGGGGCCAACGTCCTGACTTTC	CASSYSYRDRGLSGANVLTF
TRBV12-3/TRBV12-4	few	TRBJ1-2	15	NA	TGTGCCAGCAGTCTCACAATCCCTCAGGGTGATGGCTACACCTTC	CASSLTIPQGDGYTF
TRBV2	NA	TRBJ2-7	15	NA	TGTGCCAGCAGGAACGCGGGATCATCCCGTTACGAGCAGTACTTC	CASRNAGSSRYEQYF
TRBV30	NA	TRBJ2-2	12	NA	TGTGCCTGGAGTCTGTGGGGCGGGGAGCTGTTTTTT	CAWSLWGGELFF
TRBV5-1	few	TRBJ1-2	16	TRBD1	TGCGCCAGCACCCCAGGACAGGGGGCGCAGGGCTATGGCTACACCTTC	CASTPGQGAQGYGYTF
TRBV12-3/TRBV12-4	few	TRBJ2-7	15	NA	TGTGCCAGCAGCTACCGTGCGGGGGCCCCCTACGAGCAGTACTTC	CASSYRAGAPYEQYF
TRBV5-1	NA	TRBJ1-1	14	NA	TGCGCCAGCAGCACCCCGGGATCATACACTGAAGCTTTCTTT	CASSTPGSYTEAFF
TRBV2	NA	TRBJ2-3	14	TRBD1	TGTGCCAGCAAGACAGGGGGCCGTTCAGATACGCAGTATTTT	CASKTGGRSDTQYF
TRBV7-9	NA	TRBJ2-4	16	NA	TGTGCCAGCAGCCCCAAGGGGGGAATAGCCAAAAACATTCAGTACTTC	CASSPKGGIAKNIQYF
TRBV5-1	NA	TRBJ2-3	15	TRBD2	TGCGCCAGCAGCCGCCGGGACTACAGCACAGATACGCAGTATTTT	CASSRRDYSTDTQYF
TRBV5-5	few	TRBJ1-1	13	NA	TGTGCCAGCAGCTTTCACGGTGGCACTGAAGCTTTCTTT	CASSFHGGTEAFF
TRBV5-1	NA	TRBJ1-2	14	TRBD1	TGCGCCAGCAGCTTGGTAGGACAGGGCAGGGGCTACACCTTC	CASSLVGQGRGYTF
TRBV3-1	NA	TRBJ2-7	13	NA	TGTGCCAGCAGTCCGGGAGCGTCCTACGAGCAGTACTTC	CASSPGASYEQYF
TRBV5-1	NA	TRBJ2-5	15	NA	TGCGCCAGCAGCTTGGAACGGGGGGCCAGGGAGACCCAGTACTTC	CASSLERGARETQYF
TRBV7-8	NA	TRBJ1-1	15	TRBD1	TGTGCCAGCAGCTTGGGGACAGGGTGGGATGCTGAAGCTTTCTTT	CASSLGTGWDAEAFF
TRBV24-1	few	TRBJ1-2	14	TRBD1	TGTGCCACCAGTGCCTCGGGACAGATCTATGGCTACACCTTC	CATSASGQIYGYTF
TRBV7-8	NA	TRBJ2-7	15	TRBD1	TGTGCCAGCAGCCCCGGGACAGGGGCCCCCTACGAGCAGTACTTC	CASSPGTGAPYEQYF